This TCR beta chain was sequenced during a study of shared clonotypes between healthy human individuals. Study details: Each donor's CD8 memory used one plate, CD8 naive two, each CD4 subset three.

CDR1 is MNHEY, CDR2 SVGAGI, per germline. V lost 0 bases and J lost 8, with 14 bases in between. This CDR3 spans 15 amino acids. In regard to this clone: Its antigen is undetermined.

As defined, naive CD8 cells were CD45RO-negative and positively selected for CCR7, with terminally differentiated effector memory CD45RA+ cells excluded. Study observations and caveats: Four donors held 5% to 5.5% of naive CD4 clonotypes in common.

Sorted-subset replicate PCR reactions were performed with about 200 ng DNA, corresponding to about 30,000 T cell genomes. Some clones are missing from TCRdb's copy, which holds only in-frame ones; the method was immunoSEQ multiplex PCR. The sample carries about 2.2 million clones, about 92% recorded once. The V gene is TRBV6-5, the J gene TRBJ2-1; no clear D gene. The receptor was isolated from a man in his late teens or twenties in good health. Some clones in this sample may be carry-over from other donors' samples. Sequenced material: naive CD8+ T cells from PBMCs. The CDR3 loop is CASSYSPLARHEQFF. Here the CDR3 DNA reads TGTGCCAGCAGTTACTCGCCGTTAGCTCGGCATGAGCAGTTCTTC.